This T cell receptor (beta chain) was identified during a study of T cell changes during pregnancy in multiple sclerosis. There are 12 residues in the CDR3. Germline loops: CDR1 SGHTA, CDR2 FQGNSA. Trimming pared 4 bases from V and 3 bases from J, leaving 5 bases between. Generated by immunoSEQ multiplex PCR, the TCRdb table keeps only in-frame clones and is missing some. This sample has roughly 40,000 clones, with 85% to 90% found just once. The input for sequencing was CD4+ T cells from peripheral blood mononuclear cells, taken in the first trimester of pregnancy. The receptor was derived from a female donor with multiple sclerosis, enrolled in a pregnancy study. The chain carries TRBV7-2 and TRBJ2-3, with D unclear. In DNA, the CDR3 is TGTGCCAGCAGCTCTTATACAGATACGCAGTATTTT. Encoded protein: CASSSYTDTQYF.